This TCR beta chain was recovered during a study of tumor and adjacent non-tumor tissue in lung cancer. Whole-study findings and limits: Higher tumor TCR diversity was associated with shorter survival.

For this clonotype: Its target is unknown. A much larger clone lies one base from this, so it may be a read error.

No cell sorting was done before RNA was extracted from the tissue. This CDR3 has 12 amino acids. With 7 bases removed from V and 12 bases from J, the gap between germline ends came to 16 bases. A modified ARM-PCR protocol with three rounds of nested PCR amplified TCRbeta. TCRdb itself ran the multiplex PCR reads through MiXCR, one entry per CDR3 protein. Of about 200,000 distinct CDR3 sequences listed, 71% are singletons. This clonotype was obtained from a man aged 55-75 years with non-small cell lung cancer. J is TRBJ2-1 and V is TRBV12-3 or TRBV12-4; D ambiguous. Sample: lung tumor tissue. The CDR3 nucleotides read TGTGCCAGCACCTCCAACTGGGGTGCGCAGTTCTTC. It is translated as CASTSNWGAQFF.